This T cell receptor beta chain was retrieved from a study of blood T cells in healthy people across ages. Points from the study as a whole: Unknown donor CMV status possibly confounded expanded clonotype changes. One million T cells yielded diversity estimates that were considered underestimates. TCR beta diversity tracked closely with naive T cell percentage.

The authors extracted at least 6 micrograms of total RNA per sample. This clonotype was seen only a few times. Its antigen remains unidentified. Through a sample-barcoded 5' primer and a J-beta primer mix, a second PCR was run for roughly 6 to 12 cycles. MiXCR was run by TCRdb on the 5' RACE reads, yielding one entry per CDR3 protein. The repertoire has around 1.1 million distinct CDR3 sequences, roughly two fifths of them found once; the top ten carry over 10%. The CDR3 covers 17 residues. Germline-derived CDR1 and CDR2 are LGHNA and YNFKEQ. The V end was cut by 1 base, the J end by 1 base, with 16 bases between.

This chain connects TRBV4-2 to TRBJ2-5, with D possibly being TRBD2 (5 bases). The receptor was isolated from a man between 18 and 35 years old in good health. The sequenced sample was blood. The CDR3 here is CASSQGSKLALQETQYF. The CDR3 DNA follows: TGTGCCAGCAGCCAAGGATCTAAGCTAGCCCTCCAAGAGACCCAGTACTTC.